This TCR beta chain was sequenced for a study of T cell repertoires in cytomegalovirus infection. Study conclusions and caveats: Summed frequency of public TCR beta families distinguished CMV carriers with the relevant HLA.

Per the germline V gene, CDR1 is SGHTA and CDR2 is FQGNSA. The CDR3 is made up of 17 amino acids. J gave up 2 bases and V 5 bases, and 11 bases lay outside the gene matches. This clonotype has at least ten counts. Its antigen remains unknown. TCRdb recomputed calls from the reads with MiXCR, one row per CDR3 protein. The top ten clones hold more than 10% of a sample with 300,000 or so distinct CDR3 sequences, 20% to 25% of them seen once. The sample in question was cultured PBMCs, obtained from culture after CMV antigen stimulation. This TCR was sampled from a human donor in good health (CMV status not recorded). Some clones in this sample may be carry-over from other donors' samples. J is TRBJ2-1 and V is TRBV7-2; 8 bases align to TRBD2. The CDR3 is CASSQRHSGVTYNEQFF. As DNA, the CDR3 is TGTGCCAGCAGCCAACGTCATAGCGGGGTGACCTACAATGAGCAGTTCTTC. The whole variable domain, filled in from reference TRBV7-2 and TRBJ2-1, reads GAGVSQSPSNKVTEKGKDVELRCDPISGHTALYWYRQSLGQGLEFLIYFQGNSAPDKSGLPSDRFSAERTGGSVSTLTIQRTQQEDSAVYLCASSQRHSGVTYNEQFFGPGTRLTVL.